This TCR beta chain appears in the sequencing data of a study of T cell responses to AZD1222 COVID-19 vaccine. Overall study findings and caveats: Seropositive status at baseline applied to only five or six AZD1222 recipients.

Repertoires were generated with immunoSEQ multiplex PCR, while TCRdb's copy carries only in-frame clones and drops some. The top ten hold 1.7% of the sample, which has about 100,000 clones, about 90% seen once. CDR1 is SGHRS, CDR2 YFSETQ, per germline. This CDR3 comprises 15 residues. V was cut by 1 base and J by 7 bases, with 14 bases left in between. On this clone itself: What it recognizes is unknown.

The input for sequencing was peripheral blood, taken on day 0 of AZD1222 vaccination. The clonotype comes from an adult in good health. The chain recombines TRBV5-1 with TRBJ1-4; possible D gene TRBD1, 5 bases. The CDR3 bases are TGCGCCAGCAGCTTGTTATCAGGGTCATTTGAAAAACTGTTTTTT. Protein product: CASSLLSGSFEKLFF.